The clone carrying this T cell receptor beta chain was recorded a few times. This sample is drawn from a study of human T cells and chemical hapten exposure. Time point described: patch test 1, 2 weeks after DPC sensitization. The sample's treatment: therapeutic diphenylcyclopropenone sensitization with weekly scalp DPC. This CDR3 is built from 13 residues. Trimming took off 6 bases at V and 2 bases at J, with 11 bases between the two ends. CDR1 and CDR2 (germline): MGHDK, SYGVNS. From the RACE reads, TCRdb called clonotypes with MiXCR, one entry per CDR3 protein. The sample lists about 120,000 distinct CDR3 sequences, about 12% seen once, with just over 1.4% in the top ten.

The chain carries TRBV25-1 and TRBJ2-7, with D possibly TRBD1 on 6 matching bases. The sequence derives from a woman aged 45-65 years with alopecia areata. Some clones in this sample may be carry-over from other donors' samples. The sample in question was whole blood, obtained in connection with sensitization to the hapten diphenylcyclopropenone (DPC). The CDR3 DNA sequence: TGTGCCAGCAGAGGACAGATACCCTACGAGCAGTACTTC. As protein: CASRGQIPYEQYF.